This T cell receptor (beta chain) comes out of a study of cytomegalovirus exposure and HLA in healthy donors (dated by TCRdb to the late 2010s). Regarding the study in general: According to an earlier analysis of several hundred of the donors, about 180 million T cells yielded 95 million to 140 million unique TCR beta sequences and about 300 Gb of sequence data. Along with the approximately 650-subject first cohort, a separate validation cohort of 120 different subjects was used. Of the 350 to 450 genotyped donors, approximately 83% fell in the genetic ancestry cluster associated with self-reported Caucasian donors. Every repertoire in the discovery cohort had been generated on one and the same sequencing platform. The number of donors typed differed by locus, with roughly 629-640 for A, B, C, DRB1 and DQB1, around 500 for DQA1, about 610 for DPA1, and 472 for DPB1. To predict cytomegalovirus infection status, the study combined high-throughput TCR immunosequencing, statistical association of individual TCRs with disease status, and machine learning. A few DR-DQ haplotypes were treated as single units for association and clustering because of strong linkage in the cohort. The study used immunosequencing to profile the T cell repertoires of under 700 subjects and linked those repertoires to cytomegalovirus serostatus. Rather than drawing on any new phenotypic data, the later analysis identified candidate immune exposures from TCR beta sequences and the way those sequences occurred across donors. In a later genetic analysis, genome-wide SNP genotypes for about three fifths of the roughly 670 donors were used, and that subset was treated as a discovery cohort. The aim of the study was to test whether cataloging public T cell receptors could identify signatures of past pathogen exposure. Among roughly 400 genotyped donors of the cohort, an average of roughly 230,000 unique TCR beta nucleotide sequences was sequenced per donor, of which roughly 17% were non-productive. Roughly 300 gigabases of sequencing data and approximately 80 million unique TCR sequences were included in an early release covering about 620 HLA-typed donors. Class I and class II HLA loci were covered by the typing at four-digit resolution. An earlier analysis of approximately 580 of the donors used high-throughput TCR beta sequencing to judge whether each TCR beta V gene segment behaved as functional or pseudogenic. A later analysis re-analyzed previously published TCR beta repertoires from 666 donors and added high-resolution HLA genotyping to study TCR occurrence patterns. Donor age, sex, ethnicity and CMV serostatus were compiled together with the repertoire data. The full study reports these points: Specific HLA alleles were associated with 15,000 to 20,000 TCR beta sequences at a false discovery rate of 0.05 in a later analysis. A later analysis reported that several top co-occurrence clusters appeared linked to parvovirus B19, influenza, CMV and Epstein-Barr virus. Some IMGT-functional V segments, including TRBV6-2 and TRBV6-3, could not be distinguished by the 87-base-pair reads and were therefore excluded. When HLA alleles, especially DR and DQ, strongly co-occurred, attributing TCR associations to individual alleles was difficult. It was suggested by the authors that the approach could potentially be generalized to other disease states and immunological phenotypes. The classifier was reported to diagnose cytomegalovirus status with high specificity and sensitivity in both the original cohort and the validation cohort. Most TCR sequences were seen in very few donors, while some public TCRs were found in many individuals. An association between a missense DCLRE1C variant and V-gene and J-gene trimming of TCR beta chains was found in a later genetic analysis and replicated in an independent cohort. A later genetic analysis reported fewer N-insertions in productive TCRs among donors in an Asian-associated ancestry cluster than the 666-donor mean. In vitro tests confirmed that three of the cytomegalovirus-associated TCR beta chains recognize cytomegalovirus antigens. A further reported finding was that TCR beta sequences accurately predicted the HLA-A and HLA-B alleles for most subjects in the first cohort. In a later analysis, HLA-associated TCR beta chains showed more clonal expansion and lower generation probabilities than non-associated chains that were equally common. Linkage disequilibrium might explain the correlated functional status among segregating V segments, but an unknown experimental factor could not be ruled out. The study listed over 150 TCR beta chains as associated with cytomegalovirus. Presence/absence analyses assumed roughly uniform sequencing depth across donors, an assumption that may not hold. In a later analysis, most CMV-associated TCR beta chains were found to appear HLA-restricted, with HLA associations seemingly driven largely by CMV exposure. In an earlier analysis of approximately 590 of the donors, most TCR beta V segments were observed in productive rearrangements about 87% or about 30% of the time, broadly matching IMGT annotations. The cohort was sequenced for TCR beta chains only, and without alpha or paired-chain data the features that could be detected were limited. In a later analysis, the rate of TCR association differed among HLA loci, with DRB1 alleles having the most associated TCRs and HLA-C alleles having the fewest. HLA typing was unavailable for some donors at each locus, so association tests used only the typed subset. Because counts were too low, 15 to 20 rarely observed V segments, including chromosome 9 orphons, were excluded from the earlier analysis of about 500 of the donors. CMV serostatus was the only immune exposure information available for the cohort. The sequencing pipeline was judged likely to have produced a cluster of highly shared sequence variants as a technical artifact.

Worth noting for this clone: It lacks a known antigen.

The germline V gene gives CDR1 as KGHSH and CDR2 as LQKENI. There are 14 amino acids in the CDR3, from cysteine to phenylalanine inclusive. Only the CDR3 part of the read is kept: 42 bases, read in frame from the first base. Germline trimming: 6 bases from V, 5 bases from J; junction bases outside gene matches: 9. In total, 600 or so healthy bone marrow donors made up the cohort. At the time of sampling, all cohort members were nominally healthy, though unrecorded immune exposures were likely present. The donor was CMV seropositive and belonged to the group of 250 to 300 seropositive cohort members. Every donor gave a peripheral blood sample, and the peripheral blood mononuclear cells from that sample were used for TCR beta sequencing. The Qiagen DNeasy Blood Extraction Kit was used to extract genomic DNA from the blood cell samples. The method behind the library was the immunoSEQ multiplex PCR assay. The multiplex PCR relied on a mix of 60 forward primers for TCR Vbeta segments and 13 reverse primers for TCR Jbeta segments. Amplification of the CDR3 region of rearranged TCR beta genes was performed with a multiplex PCR assay on genomic DNA. The amplified TCR beta libraries were sequenced on the Illumina HiSeq System as 87-base-pair reads. The original pipeline was this. A later analysis counted approximately 76 million unique TCR beta chains across the 666 repertoires, and roughly 9.9 million of these chains were shared by at least two donors. Raw reads were error-corrected and collapsed into unique sequences by a nearest-neighbor algorithm in which closely related sequences were merged to remove PCR and sequencing errors. To assign V, D and J gene segments, CDR3 sequences were aligned to IMGT reference sequences. For a sequence to be retained, a match of at least six nucleotides was required to both a V gene segment and a J gene segment. A rearrangement was called productive if the CDR3 had no stop codons and remained in frame with V and J, and every other rearrangement was called non-productive. Following IMGT convention, CDR3 was defined as the stretch from the second conserved V-encoded cysteine up to the conserved J-encoded phenylalanine. The earlier analysis of approximately 500 of the donors excluded sequences that lacked an unambiguous match to a single V gene segment. In an earlier analysis of 500 to 750 of the donors, V segments were called functional above 56.7% productive rearrangements and were called segregating when the between-donor standard deviation exceeded 5%. To diagnose cytomegalovirus status from the catalog of TCR beta chain sequences, a statistical classification framework was built. In a later analysis, V and J genes were assigned by comparing TCR nucleotide sequences against IMGT/GENE-DB human TR gene sequences. A later analysis assigned CDR3 sequences and most-parsimonious VDJ recombination scenarios with the TCRdist pipeline. In a later analysis, every TCR beta chain was defined by the combination of its CDR3 amino acid sequence and its V-gene family, and reads without a unique V-gene family were dropped. In a later analysis, 450 to 600 highly shared, low-generation-probability nucleotide sequences were removed to address suspected cross-contamination and a sequencing artifact. In a later analysis, a clonal expansion index for each public chain was calculated from normalized within-repertoire ranks of inferred template counts. Generation probabilities in a later analysis came from a VDJ recombination model fitted to out-of-frame rearrangements, and those results were checked against IGoR. In a later analysis, hypergeometric tests were used to score TCR-TCR, TCR-HLA and TCR-CMV co-occurrence, with a repertoire-size bias correction applied to TCR pairs. To estimate false discovery rates, a later analysis permuted the HLA or CMV assignments 20 times. In a later analysis, co-occurring TCRs were grouped using DBSCAN, with TCRdist sequence similarity added in when clustering inside HLA-allele-positive subsets. For co-occurrence clustering, repertoires with fewer than 30,000 or more than 120,000 public chains were excluded, along with five or six repertoires with anomalous nucleotide sharing. Here the immuneACCESS table is served through TCRdb, limited to in-frame sequences with V and J called. Missing clones are a known gap in these copies; in checked studies unresolved V genes cover under half, and the rest lacks a known reason. V and J calls and clone size are those listed in that table; D and trimming were worked out from the DNA. The sample table holds 45,000 to 70,000 clones. 12% of the sample belongs to the ten largest clones.

The sample comprised PBMCs. The clonotype comes from a woman aged 25 to 39 in good health and CMV-seropositive. The chain employs TRBV18 and TRBJ1-1, and 7 junctional nucleotides match TRBD1. In nucleotides, the sequence is TGTGCCAGCTCGGATACAGGGGTGGGGACTGAAGCTTTCTTT. It translates to CASSDTGVGTEAFF.